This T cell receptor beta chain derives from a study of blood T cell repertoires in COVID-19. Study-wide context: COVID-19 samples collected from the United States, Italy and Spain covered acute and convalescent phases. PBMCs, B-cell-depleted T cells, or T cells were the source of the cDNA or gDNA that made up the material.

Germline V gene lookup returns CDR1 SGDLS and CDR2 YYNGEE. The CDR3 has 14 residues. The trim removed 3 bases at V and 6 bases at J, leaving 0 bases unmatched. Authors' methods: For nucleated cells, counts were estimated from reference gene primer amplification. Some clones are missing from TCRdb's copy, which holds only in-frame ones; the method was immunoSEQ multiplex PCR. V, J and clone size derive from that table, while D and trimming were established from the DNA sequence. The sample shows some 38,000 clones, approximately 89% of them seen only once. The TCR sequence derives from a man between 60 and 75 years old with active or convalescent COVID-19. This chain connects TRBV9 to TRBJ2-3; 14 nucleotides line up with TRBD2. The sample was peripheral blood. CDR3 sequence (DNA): TGTGCCAGCAGCGGGACTAGCGGGAGGGATACGCAGTATTTT. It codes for CASSGTSGRDTQYF.